Sequencing of this T cell receptor (beta chain) was carried out in a study of early T cells in non-severe SARS-CoV-2 infection (TCRdb year 2021). With regard to the full study: TCR sequencing used bulk RNA from unsorted whole blood, so alpha and beta chains could not be paired.

Points the paper makes about the study in general: VDJdb matching was skewed toward anti-spike CD8 responses and likely underestimated virus-specific expansions, missing private and CD4 specificities.

Set within a cohort of healthcare workers in London, UK, this nested case-control study involved weekly PCR testing of nasopharyngeal swabs along with blood sampling. Between 23 and 31 March 2020, the week of the UK lockdown, healthcare workers were enrolled and then followed up weekly for as long as 16 weeks. Receptors were amplified or captured by 5' RACE. The reads were generated on a NextSeq 500. In the TCR library protocol, unique molecular identifiers were attached to individual cDNA molecules to correct for PCR bias and sequencing error. Both TCR alpha and beta chains were sequenced, and tight co-correlation was observed between alpha and beta sequence abundances in each sample. For the original study's pipeline: Decombinator V4 was used to perform V gene, J gene and CDR3 annotation of TCR sequences. Expanded TCRs were defined as changing significantly between any two time points under a Poisson model with p below 0.0001. TCR abundances were normalised to the total number of TCRs sequenced in each sample and reported as counts per million. A search of VDJdb, accessed on 1 November 2021, was run for TCRs annotated to CMV, EBV and SARS-CoV-2, with TCRs annotated for multiple antigens excluded. TCRdb cleaned the public reads at Q25 with fastp, built clones with MiXCR and kept in-frame beta chains. Each record represents a unique CDR3 protein, reported with the most common genes and DNA among its rows. The V and J calls were not made by the authors but by TCRdb's processing. The sample contains 26,000 or so distinct CDR3 sequences, 4% to 4.5% of them found a single time. The ten largest make up under 8% of the sample.

This clonotype was observed at least ten times. Its antigen specificity is not known. Per-base quality was not reported, and no clone a single base away is much larger than it. The sample was whole blood. The receptor was isolated from an adult who was a healthcare worker with PCR-confirmed SARS-CoV-2 infection or an uninfected control (not recorded which).

The sequence in DNA is TGTGCCAGCAGTGCAGACCCGGGACTCCTCTACGAGCAGTACTTC. This codes for CASSADPGLLYEQYF. In this chain, TRBV12-3 or TRBV12-4 is recombined with TRBJ2-7; the D gene is perhaps TRBD2, from 6 matching bases. V sheds 5 bases and J sheds 3 bases, leaving 17 bases between their ends. The CDR3, from cysteine to phenylalanine, totals 15 residues. Of all the DNA, just the CDR3 is kept, 45 bases in frame from base 1.